The entry below describes one TCR beta chain. V dropped 5 bases and J dropped 5 bases, with 15 bases sitting between them. The CDR3 runs 14 residues. CDR1 and CDR2 from the germline V gene are LNHDA and SQIVND (reference sequence). Profiling relied on immunoSEQ multiplex PCR, and the TCRdb table lists in-frame clones only, not all of them. The sample carries 250,000 to 350,000 clones, nearly 90% recorded once. This sample was included in a study of blood T cell repertoires in COVID-19. This rearrangement joins TRBV19 to TRBJ2-5, with D maybe TRBD2 (6 bases). Sequencing input: PBMCs or T cells enriched from blood (not recorded which). The receptor was derived from a woman aged 25 to 39 who had recovered from COVID-19. Written as DNA, the CDR3 is TGTGCCAGTAGTTTCGGGGGTGGAGGGGAGACCCAGTACTTC. This encodes CASSFGGGGETQYF.